The source of this T cell receptor beta chain is a study of human T cells and chemical hapten exposure. Indicated time point: pre-sensitization, week 0. Treatment here: therapeutic diphenylcyclopropenone sensitization with weekly scalp DPC. Germline assignment: CDR1 ENHRY and CDR2 SYGVKD. J lost 3 bases, V lost 7 bases, and 6 bases had no gene match. This CDR3 spans 14 amino acids. Individual cDNA molecules each carried unique molecular identifiers attached by the library. TCRdb reprocessed the RACE reads with MiXCR, giving one entry per CDR3 protein. The sample comprises about 300,000 distinct CDR3 sequences, around 5.5% of which are singletons, and roughly 8.2% rests with the top ten. Many counts were recorded for this clonotype.

The clonotype comes from a woman aged 18-30 years with alopecia areata. Some clones in this sample may be carry-over from other donors' samples. J is TRBJ1-1 and V is TRBV10-3; 9 bases map to TRBD1. This material consisted of whole blood, taken in connection with sensitization to the hapten diphenylcyclopropenone (DPC). This CDR3 is CAIKEGQGYTEAFF. The CDR3 DNA reads TGTGCCATCAAAGAGGGACAGGGATACACTGAAGCTTTCTTT.